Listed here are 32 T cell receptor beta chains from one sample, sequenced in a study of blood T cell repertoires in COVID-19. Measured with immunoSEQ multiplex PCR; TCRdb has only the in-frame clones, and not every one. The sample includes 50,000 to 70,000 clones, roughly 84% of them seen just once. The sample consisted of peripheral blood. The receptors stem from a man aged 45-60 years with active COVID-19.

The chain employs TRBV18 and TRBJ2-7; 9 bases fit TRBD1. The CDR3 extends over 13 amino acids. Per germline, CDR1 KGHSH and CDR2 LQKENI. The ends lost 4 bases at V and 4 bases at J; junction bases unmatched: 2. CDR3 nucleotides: TGTGCCAGCTCACAGGACAGGGGTTACGAGCAGTACGTC. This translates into CASSQDRGYEQYV.

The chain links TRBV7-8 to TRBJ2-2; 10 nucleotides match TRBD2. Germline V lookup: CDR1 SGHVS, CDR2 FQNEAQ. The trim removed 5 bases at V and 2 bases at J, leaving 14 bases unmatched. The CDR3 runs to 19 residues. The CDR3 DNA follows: TGTGCCAGCAGCCCCGGGGGGCTAGCGGGGGACAAAAACACCGGGGAGCTGTTTTTT. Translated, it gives CASSPGGLAGDKNTGELFF.

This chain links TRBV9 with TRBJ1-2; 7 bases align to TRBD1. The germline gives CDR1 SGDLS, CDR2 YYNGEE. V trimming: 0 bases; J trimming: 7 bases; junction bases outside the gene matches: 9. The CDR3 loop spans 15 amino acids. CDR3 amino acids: CASSVDGLGGLGYTF. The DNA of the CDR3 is TGTGCCAGCAGCGTAGACGGGCTAGGGGGCCTTGGCTACACCTTC.

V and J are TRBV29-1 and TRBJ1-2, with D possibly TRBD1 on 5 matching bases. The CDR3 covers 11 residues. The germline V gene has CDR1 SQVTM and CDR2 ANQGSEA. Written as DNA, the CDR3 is TGCAGTGCGTTGGGGGGTCATGGCTACACCTTC. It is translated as CSALGGHGYTF.

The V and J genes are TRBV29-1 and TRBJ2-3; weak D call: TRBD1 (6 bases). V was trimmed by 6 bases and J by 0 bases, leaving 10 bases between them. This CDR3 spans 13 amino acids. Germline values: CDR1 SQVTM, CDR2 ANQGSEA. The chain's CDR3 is CSVTGPSTDTQYF. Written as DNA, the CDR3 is TGCAGCGTAACAGGGCCTAGCACAGATACGCAGTATTTT.

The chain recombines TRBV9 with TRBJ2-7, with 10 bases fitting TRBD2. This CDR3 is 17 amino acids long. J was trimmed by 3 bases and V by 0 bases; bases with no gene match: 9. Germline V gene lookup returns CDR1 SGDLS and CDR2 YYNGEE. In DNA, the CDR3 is TGTGCCAGCAGCGTAGGGTTGGGAGCGGGGGGGCTCTACGAGCAGTACTTC. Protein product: CASSVGLGAGGLYEQYF.

The CDR3 region has the DNA TGTGCCAGCAGCCCAGGGACTCCTCGGGGGACTGAAGCTTTCTTT. It encodes CASSPGTPRGTEAFF. The genes are TRBV9 and TRBJ1-1; D might be TRBD1 (5 bases). Germline V gene data show CDR1 as SGDLS and CDR2 as YYNGEE. This CDR3 region has 15 residues. V lost 4 bases to trimming and J lost 5 bases, with 18 bases between them.

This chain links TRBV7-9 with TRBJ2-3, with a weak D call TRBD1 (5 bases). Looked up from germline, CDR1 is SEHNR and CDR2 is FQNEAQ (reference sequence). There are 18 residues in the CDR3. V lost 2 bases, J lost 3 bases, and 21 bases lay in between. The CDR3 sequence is CASSLFRAGAIRTDTQYF. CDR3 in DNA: TGTGCCAGCAGCTTATTCAGGGCTGGGGCAATACGGACAGATACGCAGTATTTT.

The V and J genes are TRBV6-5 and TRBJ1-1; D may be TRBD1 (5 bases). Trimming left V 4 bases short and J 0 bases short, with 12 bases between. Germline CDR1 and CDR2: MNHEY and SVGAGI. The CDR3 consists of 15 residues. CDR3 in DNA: TGTGCCAGCAGTTTAGACAGAAACATGAACACTGAAGCTTTCTTT. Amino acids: CASSLDRNMNTEAFF.

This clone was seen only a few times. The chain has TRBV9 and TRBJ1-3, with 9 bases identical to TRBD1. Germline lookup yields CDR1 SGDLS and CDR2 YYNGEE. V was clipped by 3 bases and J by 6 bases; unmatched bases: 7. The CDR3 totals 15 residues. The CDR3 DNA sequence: TGTGCCAGCAGCGCCCGGACAGGGGCGGAAAACACCATATATTTT. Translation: CASSARTGAENTIYF.

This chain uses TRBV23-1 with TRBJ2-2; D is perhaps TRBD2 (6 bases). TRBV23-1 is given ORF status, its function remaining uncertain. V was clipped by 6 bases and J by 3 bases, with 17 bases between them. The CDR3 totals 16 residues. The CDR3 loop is CASSHKGGTYTGELFF. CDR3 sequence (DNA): TGCGCCAGCAGCCACAAAGGAGGGACTTACACCGGGGAGCTGTTTTTT.

CDR3 DNA: TGCGCCAGCAGCTTAAGCCTAGCGGGGAACAATGAGCAGTTCTTC. Translating gives CASSLSLAGNNEQFF. J is TRBJ2-1 and V is TRBV5-1, with TRBD2 matching over 9 bases. Germline CDR1 SGHRS, CDR2 YFSETQ. The CDR3 contains 15 residues. Losses at the gene ends were 2 bases for V and 5 bases for J; bases not matched to a gene: 5. The full variable domain, completed using reference TRBV5-1 and TRBJ2-1, is KAGVTQTPRYLIKTRGQQVTLSCSPISGHRSVSWYQQTPGQGLQFLFEYFSETQRNKGNFPGRFSGRQFSNSRSEMNVSTLELGDSALYLCASSLSLAGNNEQFFGPGTRLTVL.

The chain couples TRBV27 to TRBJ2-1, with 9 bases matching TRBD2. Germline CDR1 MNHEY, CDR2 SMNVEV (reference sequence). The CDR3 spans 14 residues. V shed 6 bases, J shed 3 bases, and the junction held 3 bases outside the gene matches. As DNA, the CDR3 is TGTGCCAGCAGATTGCGGGGGGGCTACAATGAGCAGTTCTTC. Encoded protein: CASRLRGGYNEQFF.

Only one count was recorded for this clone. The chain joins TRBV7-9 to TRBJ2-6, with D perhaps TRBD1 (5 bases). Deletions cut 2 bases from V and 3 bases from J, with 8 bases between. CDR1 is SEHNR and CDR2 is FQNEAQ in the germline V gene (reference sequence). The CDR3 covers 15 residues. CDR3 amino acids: CASSLRTHGANVLTF. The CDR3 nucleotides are TGTGCCAGCAGCTTAAGGACACATGGGGCCAACGTCCTGACTTTC.

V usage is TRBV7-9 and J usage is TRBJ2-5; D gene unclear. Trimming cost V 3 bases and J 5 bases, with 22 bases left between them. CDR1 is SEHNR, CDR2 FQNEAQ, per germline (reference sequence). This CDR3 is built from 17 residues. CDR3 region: CASSFRPLGLTGETQYF. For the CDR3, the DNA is TGTGCCAGCAGCTTTAGGCCCCTCGGCTTGACTGGGGAGACCCAGTACTTC.

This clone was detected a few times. In DNA form, the CDR3 reads TGTGCCAGCAGTTACAGCGGGGCGAACACCGGGGAGCTGTTTTTT. It specifies CASSYSGANTGELFF. The chain employs TRBV6-5 and TRBJ2-2, with 7 bases that match TRBD2. The CDR3 is 15 residues long. In germline, CDR1 is MNHEY, CDR2 SVGAGI. V was pared by 2 bases and J by 0 bases, with 0 bases of the junction left unmatched.

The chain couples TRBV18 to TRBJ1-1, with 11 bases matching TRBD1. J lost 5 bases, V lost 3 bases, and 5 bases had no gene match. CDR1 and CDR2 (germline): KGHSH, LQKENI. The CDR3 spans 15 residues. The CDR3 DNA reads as TGTGCCAGCTCACCGCTGGGGACAGGGGGGACTGAAGCTTTCTTT. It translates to CASSPLGTGGTEAFF.

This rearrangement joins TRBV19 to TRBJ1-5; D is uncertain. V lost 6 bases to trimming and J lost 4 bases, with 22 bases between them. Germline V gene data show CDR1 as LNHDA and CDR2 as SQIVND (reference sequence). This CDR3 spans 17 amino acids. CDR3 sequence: CASRHTRRGEANQPQHF. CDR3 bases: TGTGCCAGTAGACATACACGGAGAGGTGAGGCGAATCAGCCCCAGCATTTT.

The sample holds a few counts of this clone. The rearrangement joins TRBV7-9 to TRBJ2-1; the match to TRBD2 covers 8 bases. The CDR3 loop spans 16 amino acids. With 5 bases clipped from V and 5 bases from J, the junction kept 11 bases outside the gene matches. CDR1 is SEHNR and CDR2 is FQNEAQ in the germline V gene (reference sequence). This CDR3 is CASSRFTGGSNNEQFF. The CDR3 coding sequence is TGTGCCAGCAGCCGTTTCACGGGAGGGTCAAACAATGAGCAGTTCTTC. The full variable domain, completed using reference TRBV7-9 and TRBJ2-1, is DTGVSQNPRHKITKRGQNVTFRCDPISEHNRLYWYRQTLGQGPEFLTYFQNEAQLEKSRLLSDRFSAERPKGSFSTLEIQRTEQGDSAMYLCASSRFTGGSNNEQFFGPGTRLTVL.

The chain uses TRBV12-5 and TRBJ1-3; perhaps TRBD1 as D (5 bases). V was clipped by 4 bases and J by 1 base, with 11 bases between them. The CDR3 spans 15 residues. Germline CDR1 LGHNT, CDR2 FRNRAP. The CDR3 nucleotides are TGTGCTAGTGGTTCCCCCCAGGGTTCTGGAAACACCATATATTTT. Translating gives CASGSPQGSGNTIYF.

DNA of the CDR3: TGTGCCAGCAGCTTGGAACAGGTCCGCACCGGGGAGCTGTTTTTT. Encoded protein: CASSLEQVRTGELFF. The chain employs TRBV5-4 and TRBJ2-2; TRBD1 is a possible D gene (5 bases). This CDR3 is 15 amino acids long. Trimming took off 0 bases at V and 4 bases at J, with 10 bases between the two ends. The V gene's germline CDR1 is SGHNT and CDR2 YYREEE (reference sequence).

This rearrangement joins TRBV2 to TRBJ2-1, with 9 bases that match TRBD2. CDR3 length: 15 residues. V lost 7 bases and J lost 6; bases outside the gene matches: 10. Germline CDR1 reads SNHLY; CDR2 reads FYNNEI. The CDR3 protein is CASKSRLAGSNEQFF. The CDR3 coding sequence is TGTGCCAGCAAAAGTCGTCTAGCGGGGAGCAATGAGCAGTTCTTC.

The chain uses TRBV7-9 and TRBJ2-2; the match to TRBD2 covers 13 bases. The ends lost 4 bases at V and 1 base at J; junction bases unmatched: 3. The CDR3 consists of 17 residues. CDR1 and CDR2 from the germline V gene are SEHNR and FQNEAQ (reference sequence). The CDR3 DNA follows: TGTGCCAGCAGCTCCCGACTAGCGGGAGGGAACACCGGGGAGCTGTTTTTT. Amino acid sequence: CASSSRLAGGNTGELFF.

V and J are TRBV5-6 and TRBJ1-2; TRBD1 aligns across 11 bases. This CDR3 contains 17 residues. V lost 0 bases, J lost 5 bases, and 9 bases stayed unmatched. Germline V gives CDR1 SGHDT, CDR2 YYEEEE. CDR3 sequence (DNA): TGTGCCAGCAGCTTGGAAAGACGGACAGGGGGCTATTATGGCTACACCTTC. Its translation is CASSLERRTGGYYGYTF.

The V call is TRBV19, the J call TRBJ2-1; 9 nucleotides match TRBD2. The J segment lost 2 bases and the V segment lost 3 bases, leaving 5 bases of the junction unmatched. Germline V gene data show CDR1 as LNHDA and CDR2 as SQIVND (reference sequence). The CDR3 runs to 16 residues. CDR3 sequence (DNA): TGTGCCAGTAGTATCAGGCGGGAGGGCCCCTACAATGAGCAGTTCTTC. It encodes CASSIRREGPYNEQFF. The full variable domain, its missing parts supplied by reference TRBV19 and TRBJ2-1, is DGGITQSPKYLFRKEGQNVTLSCEQNLNHDAMYWYRQDPGQGLRLIYYSQIVNDFQKGDIAEGYSVSREKKESFPLTVTSAQKNPTAFYLCASSIRREGPYNEQFFGPGTRLTVL.

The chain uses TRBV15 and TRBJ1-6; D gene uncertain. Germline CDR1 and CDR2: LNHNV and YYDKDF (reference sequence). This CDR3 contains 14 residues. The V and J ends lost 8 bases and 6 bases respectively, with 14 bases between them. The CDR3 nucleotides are TGTGCCACCCGACCGACTACGGGTAATTCACCCCTCCACTTT. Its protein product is CATRPTTGNSPLHF. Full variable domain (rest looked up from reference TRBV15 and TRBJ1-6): DAMVIQNPRYQVTQFGKPVTLSCSQTLNHNVMYWYQQKSSQAPKLLFHYYDKDFNNEADTPDNFQSRRPNTSFCFLDIRSPGLGDTAMYLCATRPTTGNSPLHFGNGTRLTVT.

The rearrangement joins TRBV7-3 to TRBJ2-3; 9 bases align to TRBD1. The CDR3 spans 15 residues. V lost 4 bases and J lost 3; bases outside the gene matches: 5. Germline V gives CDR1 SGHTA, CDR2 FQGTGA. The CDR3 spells CASSSGQGGTDTQYF. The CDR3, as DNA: TGTGCCAGCAGCTCGGGACAGGGCGGGACAGATACGCAGTATTTT.

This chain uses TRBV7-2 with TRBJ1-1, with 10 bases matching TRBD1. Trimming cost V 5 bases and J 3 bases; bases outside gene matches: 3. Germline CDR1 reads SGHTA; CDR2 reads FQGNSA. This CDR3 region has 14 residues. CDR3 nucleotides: TGTGCCAGCAGCCAGGGACAGGGGCACACTGAAGCTTTCTTT. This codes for CASSQGQGHTEAFF.

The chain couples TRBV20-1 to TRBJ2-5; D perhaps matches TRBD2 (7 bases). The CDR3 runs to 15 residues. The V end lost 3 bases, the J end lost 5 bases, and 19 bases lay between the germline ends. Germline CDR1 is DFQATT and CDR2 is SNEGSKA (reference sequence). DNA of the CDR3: TGCAGTGCTAGTCGGCAGCGGGGAGGGGGGGAGACCCAGTACTTC. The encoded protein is CSASRQRGGGETQYF.

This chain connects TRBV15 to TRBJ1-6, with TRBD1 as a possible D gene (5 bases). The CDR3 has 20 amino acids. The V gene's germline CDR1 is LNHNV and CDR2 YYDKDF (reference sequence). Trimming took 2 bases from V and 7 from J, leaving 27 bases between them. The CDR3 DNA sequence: TGTGCCACCAGCAGACGGAGGCTTGGAGGGACCGACCGAAAAAATTCACCCCTCCACTTT. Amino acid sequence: CATSRRRLGGTDRKNSPLHF.

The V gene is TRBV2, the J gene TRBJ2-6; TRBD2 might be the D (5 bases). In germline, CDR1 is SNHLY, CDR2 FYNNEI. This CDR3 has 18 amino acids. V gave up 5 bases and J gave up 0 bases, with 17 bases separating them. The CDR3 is CASSRPAGKSSGANVLTF. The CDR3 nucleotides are TGTGCCAGCAGTAGGCCGGCGGGTAAATCCTCTGGGGCCAACGTCCTGACTTTC.

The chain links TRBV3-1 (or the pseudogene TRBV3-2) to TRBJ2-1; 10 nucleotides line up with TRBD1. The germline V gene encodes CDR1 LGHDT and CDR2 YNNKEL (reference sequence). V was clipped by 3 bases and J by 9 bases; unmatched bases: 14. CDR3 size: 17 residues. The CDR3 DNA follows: TGTGCCAGCAGCCATCTTTTAAGGAGGACAGGGGGTGGTGAGCAGTTCTTC. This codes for CASSHLLRRTGGGEQFF.